This record concerns one T cell receptor beta chain sequence. Authors' processing steps: Out-of-frame sequences were removed, leaving roughly 2,200,000 distinct TCRbeta sequences. TCRdb's table, derived via immunoSEQ multiplex PCR, lists solely in-frame clones and lacks some. That table is the source of V, J and clone size, and D and trimming were worked out from the DNA. The sample includes approximately 50,000 clones, about 70% of them seen just once. These data are taken from a study of memory CD4+ T cells and cytomegalovirus serostatus. Study information: Of the healthy Belgian adults, roughly ten were CMV seropositive and 24 seronegative.

Single viable CD3+CD4+CD8-CD45RO+ cells were sorted as the memory CD4+ T cells. The V end lost 4 bases, the J end lost 6 bases, and 12 bases lay between the germline ends. The CDR3 covers 14 residues. Germline values: CDR1 SGHTA, CDR2 FQGTGA. This sequence joins TRBV7-3 and TRBJ2-2, with a weak D call TRBD2 (6 bases). The source of this sequence is an adult in good health and CMV-seropositive. Sequencing used memory CD4+ T cells from blood. The CDR3 coding sequence is TGTGCCAGCAGCTCCCAGGGCGGGGCCGGGGAGCTGTTTTTT. This codes for CASSSQGGAGELFF.